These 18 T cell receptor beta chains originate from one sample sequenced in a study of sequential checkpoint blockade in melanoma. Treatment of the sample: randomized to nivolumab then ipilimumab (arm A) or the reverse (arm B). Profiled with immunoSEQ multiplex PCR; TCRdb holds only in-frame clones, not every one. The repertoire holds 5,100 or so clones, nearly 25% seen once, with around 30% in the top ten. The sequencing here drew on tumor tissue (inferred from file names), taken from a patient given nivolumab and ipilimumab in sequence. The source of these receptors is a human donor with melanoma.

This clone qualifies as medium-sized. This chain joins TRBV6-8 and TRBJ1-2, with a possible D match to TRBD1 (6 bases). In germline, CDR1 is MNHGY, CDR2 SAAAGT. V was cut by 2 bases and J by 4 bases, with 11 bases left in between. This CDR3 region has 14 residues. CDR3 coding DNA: TGTGCCAGCAGTTACCCCGGACAGTTCTATGGCTACACCTTC. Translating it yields CASSYPGQFYGYTF.

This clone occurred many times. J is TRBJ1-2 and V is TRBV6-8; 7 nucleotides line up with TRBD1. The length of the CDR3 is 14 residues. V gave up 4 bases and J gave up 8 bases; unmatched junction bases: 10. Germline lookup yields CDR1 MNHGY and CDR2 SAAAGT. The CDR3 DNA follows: TGTGCCAGCAGTTTTAATGAGGGGGCAGGAGGCTACACCTTC. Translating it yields CASSFNEGAGGYTF.

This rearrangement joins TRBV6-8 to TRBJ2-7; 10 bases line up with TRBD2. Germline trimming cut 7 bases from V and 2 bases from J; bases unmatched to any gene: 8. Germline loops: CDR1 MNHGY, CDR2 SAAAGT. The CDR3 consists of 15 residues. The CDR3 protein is CASTDSGRFPYEQYF. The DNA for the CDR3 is TGTGCCAGCACCGATAGCGGGAGGTTCCCCTACGAGCAGTACTTC.

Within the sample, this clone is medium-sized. In nucleotides, the CDR3 is TGTGCCAGCAGCGTTGAGACAGGGGGGACCGGGGAGCTGTTTTTT. It yields the protein CASSVETGGTGELFF. The chain uses TRBV9 and TRBJ2-2, with 9 bases matching TRBD1. V was pared by 2 bases and J by 5 bases, with 4 bases of the junction left unmatched. Germline CDR1 and CDR2: SGDLS and YYNGEE. The CDR3 loop spans 15 amino acids.

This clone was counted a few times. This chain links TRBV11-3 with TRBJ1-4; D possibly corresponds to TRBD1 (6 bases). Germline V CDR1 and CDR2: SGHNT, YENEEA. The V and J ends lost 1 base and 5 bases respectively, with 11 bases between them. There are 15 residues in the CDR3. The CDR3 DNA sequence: TGTGCCAGCAGCTTAGGCAGGGGAAGAAATGAAAAACTGTTTTTT. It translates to CASSLGRGRNEKLFF. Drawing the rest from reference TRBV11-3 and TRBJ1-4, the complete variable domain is EAGVVQSPRYKIIEKKQPVAFWCNPISGHNTLYWYLQNLGQGPELLIRYENEEAVDDSQLPKDRFSAERLKGVDSTLKIQPAELGDSAVYLCASSLGRGRNEKLFFGSGTQLSVL.

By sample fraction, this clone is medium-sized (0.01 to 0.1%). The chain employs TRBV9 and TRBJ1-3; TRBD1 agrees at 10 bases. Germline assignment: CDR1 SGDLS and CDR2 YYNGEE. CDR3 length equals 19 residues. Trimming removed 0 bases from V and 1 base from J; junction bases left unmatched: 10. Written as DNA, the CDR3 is TGTGCCAGCAGCGTAGACACCGGGACAGGGGACTATTCTGGAAACACCATATATTTT. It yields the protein CASSVDTGTGDYSGNTIYF.

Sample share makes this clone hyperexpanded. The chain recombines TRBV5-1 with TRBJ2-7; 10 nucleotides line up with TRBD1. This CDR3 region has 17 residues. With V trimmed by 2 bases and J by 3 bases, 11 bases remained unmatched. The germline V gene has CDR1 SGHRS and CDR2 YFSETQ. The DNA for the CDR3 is TGCGCCAGCAGCTTAACCGGGACAGGGGTTAGGAACTACGAGCAGTACTTC. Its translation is CASSLTGTGVRNYEQYF.

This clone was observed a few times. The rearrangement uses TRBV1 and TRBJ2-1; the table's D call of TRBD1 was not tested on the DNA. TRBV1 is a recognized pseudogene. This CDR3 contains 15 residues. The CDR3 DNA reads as TGCGCCAGCAGCCAAGAAGGGGCCCCTGATTATGAGCAGTTCTTC. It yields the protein CASSQEGAPDYEQFF.

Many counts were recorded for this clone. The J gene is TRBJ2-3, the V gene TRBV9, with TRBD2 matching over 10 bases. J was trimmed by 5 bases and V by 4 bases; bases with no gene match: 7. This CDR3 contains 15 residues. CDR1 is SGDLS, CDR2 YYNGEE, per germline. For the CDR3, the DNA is TGTGCCAGCAGCCCAGGACTAGCGGTCGGAGATACGCAGTATTTT. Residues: CASSPGLAVGDTQYF.

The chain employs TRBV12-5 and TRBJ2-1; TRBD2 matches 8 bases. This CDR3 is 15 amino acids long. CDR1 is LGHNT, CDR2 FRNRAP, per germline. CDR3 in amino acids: CASHLSGNSYNEQFF. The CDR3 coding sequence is TGTGCCAGTCATCTTAGCGGGAATTCCTACAATGAGCAGTTCTTC.

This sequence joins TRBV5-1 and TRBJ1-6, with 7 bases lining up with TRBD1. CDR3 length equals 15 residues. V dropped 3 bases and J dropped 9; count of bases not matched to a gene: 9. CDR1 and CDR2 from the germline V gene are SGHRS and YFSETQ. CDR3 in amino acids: CASSSKTGIGSPLHF. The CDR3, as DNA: TGCGCCAGCAGCTCCAAGACAGGGATTGGTTCACCCCTCCACTTT.

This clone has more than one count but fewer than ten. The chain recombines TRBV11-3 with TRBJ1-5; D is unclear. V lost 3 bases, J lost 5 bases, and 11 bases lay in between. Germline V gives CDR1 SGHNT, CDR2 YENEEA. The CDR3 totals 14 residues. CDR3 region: CASSFGGRDQPQHF. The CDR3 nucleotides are TGTGCCAGCAGCTTTGGTGGAAGGGATCAGCCCCAGCATTTT.

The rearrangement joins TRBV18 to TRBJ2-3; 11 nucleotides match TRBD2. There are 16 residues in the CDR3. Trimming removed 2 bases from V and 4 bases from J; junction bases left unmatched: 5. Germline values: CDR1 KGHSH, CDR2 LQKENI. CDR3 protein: CASSPEKLAGADTQYF. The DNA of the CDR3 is TGTGCCAGCTCACCAGAAAAACTAGCGGGAGCAGATACGCAGTATTTT.

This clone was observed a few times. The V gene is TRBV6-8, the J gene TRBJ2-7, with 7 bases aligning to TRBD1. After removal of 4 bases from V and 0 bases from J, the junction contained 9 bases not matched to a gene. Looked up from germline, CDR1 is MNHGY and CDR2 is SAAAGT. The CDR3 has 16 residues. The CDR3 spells CASSSPTGVSSYEQYF. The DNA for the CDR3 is TGTGCCAGCAGTTCCCCCACAGGGGTTAGCTCCTACGAGCAGTACTTC.

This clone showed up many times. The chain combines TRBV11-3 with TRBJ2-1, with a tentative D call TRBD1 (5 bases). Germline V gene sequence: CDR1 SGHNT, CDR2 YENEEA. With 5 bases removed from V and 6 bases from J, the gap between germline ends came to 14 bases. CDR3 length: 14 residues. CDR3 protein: CASSTPSRGNEQFF. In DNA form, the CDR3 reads TGTGCCAGCAGCACACCCAGTAGGGGCAATGAGCAGTTCTTC.

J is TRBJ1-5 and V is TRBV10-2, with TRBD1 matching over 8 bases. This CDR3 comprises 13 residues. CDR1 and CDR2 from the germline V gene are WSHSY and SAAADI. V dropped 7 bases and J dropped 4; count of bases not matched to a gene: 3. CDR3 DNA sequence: TGCGCCAGCACCGGACAGGGTAATCAGCCCCAGCATTTT. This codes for CASTGQGNQPQHF.

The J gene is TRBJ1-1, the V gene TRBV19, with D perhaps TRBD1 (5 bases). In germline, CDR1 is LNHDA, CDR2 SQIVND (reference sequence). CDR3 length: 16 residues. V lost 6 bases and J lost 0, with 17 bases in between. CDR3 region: CASSLGPQFMNTEAFF. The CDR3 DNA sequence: TGTGCCAGTAGCCTGGGGCCGCAATTCATGAACACTGAAGCTTTCTTT.

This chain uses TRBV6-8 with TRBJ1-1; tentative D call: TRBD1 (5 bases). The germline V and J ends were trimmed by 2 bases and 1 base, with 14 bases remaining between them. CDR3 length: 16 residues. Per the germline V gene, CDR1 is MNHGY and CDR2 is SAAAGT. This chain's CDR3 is CASSYQPGRKNTEAFF. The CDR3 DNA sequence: TGTGCCAGCAGTTACCAACCGGGACGGAAGAACACTGAAGCTTTCTTT.